The TCR beta chain under discussion was sequenced for a study of T cell responses to AZD1222 COVID-19 vaccine. From germline, CDR1 is LGHDT and CDR2 YNNKEL (reference sequence). The CDR3 loop spans 16 amino acids. V dropped 4 bases and J dropped 2; count of bases not matched to a gene: 6. General study results and limits: Repertoire sampling happened only post peak T cell response. Along spike, vaccine-associated CD4 TCRs were found throughout, with dominance at 160-218 and 743-854.

Generated by immunoSEQ multiplex PCR, the TCRdb table keeps only in-frame clones and is missing some. Counted here are roughly 140,000 clones, around 86% occurring once; the ten biggest clones make up about 9.8%. Second-dose schedules of about 4 or about 12 weeks were combined. About this clone itself: The antigen is unknown.

The sequence came from an adult who received the AZD1222 COVID-19 vaccine. This rearrangement joins TRBV3-1 (or the pseudogene TRBV3-2) to TRBJ2-1, with TRBD2 identical over 9 bases. The sequenced sample was peripheral blood, obtained 28 days after the second AZD1222 dose. The CDR3 bases are TGTGCCAGCAGCCTTAGCGGGGGAGGTACCTACAATGAGCAGTTCTTC. This translates into CASSLSGGGTYNEQFF.